The 12 T cell receptor beta chains in this list originate from one sample, sequenced in a study of blood T cell repertoires in COVID-19. TCRdb's table, derived via immunoSEQ multiplex PCR, lists solely in-frame clones and lacks some. Altogether roughly 180,000 clones are present, roughly 84% being singletons, with the ten largest covering about 6.9%. Sequencing was performed on peripheral blood. Every receptor here comes from an elderly man with COVID-19, enrolled during active disease.

The genes are TRBV19 and TRBJ1-2, with 7 positions matching TRBD1. Germline-derived CDR1 and CDR2 are LNHDA and SQIVND (reference sequence). CDR3 length: 13 amino acids. The trim removed 9 bases at V and 2 bases at J, leaving 6 bases unmatched. The CDR3 sequence is CASRDSVNYGYTF. DNA of the CDR3: TGTGCCAGCCGGGACAGTGTAAACTATGGCTACACCTTC.

The CDR3 DNA follows: TGCGCCAGCAGCTTTTCCGAGCCCGACTCTGGAAACACCATATATTTT. Encoded protein: CASSFSEPDSGNTIYF. The chain carries TRBV5-1 and TRBJ1-3, with D uncertain. The CDR3 totals 16 residues. Trimming removed 2 bases from V and 0 bases from J, with 12 bases in between. CDR1 is SGHRS and CDR2 is YFSETQ in the germline V gene. Complete variable domain (other parts from reference TRBV5-1 and TRBJ1-3): KAGVTQTPRYLIKTRGQQVTLSCSPISGHRSVSWYQQTPGQGLQFLFEYFSETQRNKGNFPGRFSGRQFSNSRSEMNVSTLELGDSALYLCASSFSEPDSGNTIYFGEGSWLTVV.

V and J are TRBV7-3 and TRBJ2-1; TRBD2 matches at 14 bases. Germline V gives CDR1 SGHTA, CDR2 FQGTGA. V lost 5 bases, J lost 8 bases, and 8 bases stayed unmatched. CDR3 length: 16 residues. CDR3 nucleotide sequence: TGTGCCAGCAGCCCGATGACTAGCGGGGGGGACTATGAGCAGTTCTTC. Its protein product is CASSPMTSGGDYEQFF.

The gene calls are TRBV6-6 and TRBJ1-1; no clear D gene. V was shortened by 5 bases and J by 3 bases, with 10 bases between the two germline ends. The germline V gene has CDR1 MNHNY and CDR2 SVGAGI (reference sequence). CDR3 size: 13 residues. The CDR3 region is CASSTGKDTEAFF. The DNA for the CDR3 is TGTGCCAGCAGTACCGGGAAGGACACTGAAGCTTTCTTT.

The J gene is TRBJ2-3, the V gene TRBV4-3; 9 positions agree with TRBD2. The J segment lost 3 bases and the V segment lost 0 bases, leaving 4 bases of the junction unmatched. In germline, CDR1 is LGHNA, CDR2 YSLEER. The CDR3 contains 16 residues. The CDR3 DNA is TGCGCCAGCAGCCAAGAAGGTAGCGGGGGAACAGATACGCAGTATTTT. This translates into CASSQEGSGGTDTQYF.

V is TRBV3-1 (or the pseudogene TRBV3-2) and J is TRBJ1-1; D remains unclear. This CDR3 has 12 residues. V shed 3 bases and J shed 1 base, with 3 bases lying between them. Germline CDR1 LGHDT, CDR2 YNNKEL (reference sequence). As DNA, the CDR3 is TGTGCCAGCAGCCACTCGAACACTGAAGCTTTCTTT. Translating gives CASSHSNTEAFF.

The CDR3 loop is CASSLALAGYEQYF. The CDR3 nucleotides read TGTGCCAGCAGCTTGGCACTAGCGGGCTACGAGCAGTACTTC. This chain joins TRBV5-6 and TRBJ2-7; 9 nucleotides line up with TRBD2. The junction had 1 base not matched to a gene; V was cut back by 0 bases and J by 3 bases. Germline lookup yields CDR1 SGHDT and CDR2 YYEEEE. The length of the CDR3 is 14 residues.

This clone has more than one count but fewer than ten. The V gene is TRBV7-3, the J gene TRBJ2-6, with 7 bases matching TRBD1. Losses at the gene ends were 5 bases for V and 2 bases for J; bases not matched to a gene: 12. Germline-derived CDR1 and CDR2 are SGHTA and FQGTGA. The CDR3 is 18 amino acids. The CDR3 spells CASSLRGRGSAGANVLTF. The DNA for the CDR3 is TGTGCCAGCAGCCTGAGGGGCAGGGGGTCTGCTGGGGCCAACGTCCTGACTTTC.

The rearrangement uses TRBV19 and TRBJ1-5; 8 nucleotides align to TRBD1. Trimming took 5 bases from V and 11 from J; bases not matched to a gene: 14. The CDR3 covers 15 residues. Per germline, CDR1 LNHDA and CDR2 SQIVND (reference sequence). CDR3 bases: TGTGCCAGTAGTTTCAGAGGACAGGGTTCCTCGGCCCAGCATTTT. Amino acids: CASSFRGQGSSAQHF.

The V and J genes are TRBV7-8 and TRBJ1-2, with D possibly TRBD1 on 6 matching bases. The CDR3 runs to 14 residues. CDR1 is SGHVS and CDR2 is FQNEAQ in the germline V gene. V was trimmed by 5 bases and J by 2 bases, leaving 12 bases between them. Here the CDR3 DNA reads TGTGCCAGCAGCCTAGAGGACAGAAACTATGGCTACACCTTC. Translation gives CASSLEDRNYGYTF.

The chain links TRBV5-1 to TRBJ1-6; perhaps TRBD1 as D (5 bases). Germline V gene sequence: CDR1 SGHRS, CDR2 YFSETQ. The CDR3 totals 16 residues. V lost 0 bases to trimming and J lost 4 bases, with 11 bases between them. The CDR3 loop reads CASSLGSTGYNSPLHF. In DNA form, the CDR3 reads TGCGCCAGCAGCTTGGGCTCAACAGGTTATAATTCACCCCTCCACTTT.

The rearrangement links TRBV6-1 to TRBJ2-3, with 10 bases identical to TRBD1. The CDR3 is 19 amino acids. The V gene's germline CDR1 is MNHNS and CDR2 SASEGT. J gave up 0 bases and V 4 bases, and 13 bases lay outside the gene matches. This chain's CDR3 is CASSVILGQGTPSTDTQYF. DNA for the CDR3: TGTGCCAGCAGTGTTATTCTGGGACAGGGGACCCCAAGCACAGATACGCAGTATTTT.